A single sample is the source of the 9 T cell receptor delta chains below, sequenced in a study of γδ T cells in repeated Plasmodium falciparum infection (dated by TCRdb to about 2021). For bulk TCR repertoire analysis, Vgamma9/Vdelta2+ and Vdelta2-negative gammadelta T cell populations were flow-sorted out of peripheral blood mononuclear cells. Preparation of the library involved multiplex PCR. The instrument given in TCRdb is Illumina MiSeq. TCRdb called clones afresh from the public reads with CATT; identical DNA rows were later merged. A total of tens of thousands of delta-chain clones appear in this sample, around 1.8% of them only once. 15% of the sample lies in the top ten. Sequencing was performed on gamma-delta T cells from blood. The source of these receptors is a pool of human donors (malaria-infected and uninfected, not separated).

In its sample, this clone was seen many times. This probably arose from a read error, given a far larger clone one base away. Additional DNA sequences in this sample encode the identical CDR3. The chain recombines TRDV1 with TRDJ1, with 8 bases fitting TRDD3. Assignment of the J gene here rests on matching the DNA to germline, because TCRdb gives none. Per the germline V gene, CDR1 is TSWWSYY and CDR2 is QGS. The CDR3 is made up of 22 amino acids. CDR3 loop: CALGESHALRIRGIEDTGKLIF. CDR3 DNA: TGTGCTCTTGGGGAGTCTCACGCCCTACGCATTCGGGGGATAGAGGACACCGGTAAACTCATCTTT.

Comment on this clone: This is likely an artifact of a read error, given a far larger clone one base away. Different DNA sequences within this sample yield the same CDR3. The V call is TRDV1, the J call TRDJ1; 10 bases fit TRDD3. The J gene is not listed in TCRdb, so it was assigned here from a DNA match to germline. Germline V gene lookup returns CDR1 TSWWSYY and CDR2 QGS. The CDR3 runs to 23 residues. Trimming removed 4 bases from V and 1 base from J; junction bases left unmatched: 27. For the CDR3, the DNA is TGTGCTCTTGGGGTCCTACCGGGTCCACGTAAGCCCACTGGGGGATTATTCACCGATAAACTCATCTTT. As protein: CALGVLPGPRKPTGGLFTDKLIF.

The table lists this clone with a few counts. It is likely a read error: a sequence one base away is far more abundant. The identical CDR3 is also encoded by other nucleotide sequences in the sample. This sequence joins TRDV1 and TRDJ1, with 11 positions matching TRDD3. TCRdb supplies no J gene; here it was assigned by aligning the nucleotide sequence to germline. CDR1 and CDR2 (germline): TSWWSYY, QGS. The CDR3 loop spans 29 amino acids. Unmatched junction bases numbered 44, after V lost 2 bases and J lost 3 bases. The DNA for the CDR3 is TGTGCTCTTGGGGAATTCATACAGTCCGAGCCTGGGGGATACTTCAAGGTCGAACCATTCCCCAATGTGGCCGATAAACTCATCTTT. This sequence encodes CALGEFIQSEPGGYFKVEPFPNVADKLIF.

As for this clone: A far larger clone is one nucleotide away, so this likely arose from a read error. In the same sample, other DNA sequences code for this CDR3. CDR3 nucleotide sequence: TGTGCCTGTGACGCCGCTACTGGGGGATACGGGGGGTATACCGATAAACTCATCTTC. Its translation: CACDAATGGYGGYTDKLIF. No J gene call was made, and the V gene is TRDV2; the table names TRDD3, a call not compared with the DNA. This CDR3 region has 19 residues. Germline V lookup: CDR1 GEAIGNYY, CDR2 EKD.

This clone is categorized as medium-sized. The identical CDR3 is also encoded by other nucleotide sequences in the sample. This rearrangement joins TRDV1 to TRDJ1, with 12 bases identical to TRDD3. V shed 1 base and J 1 base; nucleotides not matched to a gene: 28. CDR3 length equals 25 residues. Germline V lookup: CDR1 TSWWSYY, CDR2 QGS. CDR3 sequence reads: CALGEQGNPTNKVWGIRWPTDKLIF. The CDR3, as DNA: TGTGCTCTTGGGGAACAGGGCAATCCTACGAACAAAGTCTGGGGGATACGATGGCCCACCGATAAACTCATCTTT.

Details on this clone: TCRdb shows a much larger clone's protein in place of this DNA's translation, and the two differ at residue 13, likely through a read error; the protein shown is translated from the DNA. The chain carries TRDV3 and TRDJ1, with D perhaps matching TRDD2 (7 bases). Trimming removed 2 bases at V and 1 base at J, with 35 bases between. Germline V gene lookup returns CDR1 TVYSNPD and CDR2 GDNSRS (reference sequence). CDR3 length: 21 amino acids. CDR3 coding DNA: TGTGCCTTTTCCGCCTTCCTCCAAAATAGGAGACTGGAGGAGATCACCGATAAACTCATCTTT. Residues: CAFSAFLQNRRLEEITDKLIF. The whole variable domain, filled in from reference TRDV3 and TRDJ1, reads CDKVTQSSPDQTVASGSEVVLLCTYDTVYSNPDLFWYRIRPDYSFQFVFYGDNSRSEGADFTQGRFSVKHILTQKAFHLVISPVRTEDSATYYCAFSAFLQNRRLEEITDKLIFGKGTRVTVEP.

In the case of this clone: TCRdb lists the protein of a much larger clone for this DNA, which differs at residue 18, so this is likely a read error; the protein given here is translated from the DNA itself. The V gene is given as TRDV1, and no J gene call is available; the D call TRDD3 from the table was never checked on the DNA. Germline V gene sequence: CDR1 TSWWSYY, CDR2 QGS. The CDR3 runs to 19 residues. Here the CDR3 reads CALGGGVLRIRSYTDKLTF. The CDR3 nucleotides are TGTGCTCTTGGGGGGGGCGTCCTCAGGATACGCTCGTACACCGATAAACTCACCTTT.

Note on this clone: A far larger clone is off by one base, so a read error is likely. The CDR3 bases are TGTGCTCTTGGGGAACTAGTTTCCCCTTGGTTGGACCTCCGCTGCCTACTGGGGGATCCTCTTTCCCTGTCCACCCCTCTTCAAACCGATAAACTCATCTTT. This sequence encodes CALGELVSPWLDLRCLLGDPLSLSTPLQTDKLIF. The V call is TRDV1, the J call TRDJ1, with TRDD3 identical over 10 bases. The J gene is not listed in TCRdb, so it was assigned here from a DNA match to germline. Germline values: CDR1 TSWWSYY, CDR2 QGS. The CDR3 runs to 34 residues. The V and J ends lost 0 bases and 2 bases, in that order; junction bases with no gene match: 57.

Comments on this clone: This likely stems from a read error, as it lies one base from a far larger clone. The same CDR3 also results from other DNA sequences found in this sample. The CDR3 loop is CALGERYFNTIRDTRVVNLIF. The CDR3 bases are TGTGCTCTTGGGGAAAGGTATTTTAATACTATAAGGGATACGAGAGTGGTGAACCTCATCTTT. The V gene is listed as TRDV1; no J gene was called; TRDD3, the D gene given by the table, was not confirmed from the DNA. The CDR3 is made up of 21 amino acids. Looked up from germline, CDR1 is TSWWSYY and CDR2 is QGS.